This T cell receptor beta chain appears in the sequencing data of a study of T cell repertoires in cytomegalovirus infection. Study context: CMV infection plus the matching HLA type was flagged by public TCR beta signatures. Findings and limits, study-wide: Clonotype analysis showed dominance of the ex vivo response by HLA-C-restricted CMV-specific TCR beta clonotypes.

In TCRdb, the reads were re-called with MiXCR into one record per CDR3 protein. The table lists some 700,000 distinct CDR3 sequences, 35% to 45% of them singletons. The CDR3 sequence is 14 residues long. Germline V CDR1 and CDR2: SGHTA, FQGNSA. The V and J ends lost 6 bases and 6 bases respectively, with 18 bases between them. Notes on this clonotype: The antigen remains unidentified. A much larger clone lies a single base off, so this may be a read error. Because it lacks the conserved phenylalanine or tryptophan at the end, this CDR3 is likely a read error.

The chain combines TRBV7-2 with TRBJ2-7, with D tentatively TRBD1 or TRBD2 (5 bases each). Sequenced material: PBMCs. The sequence came from a human donor in good health (CMV status not recorded). Some clones in this sample may be carry-over from other donors' samples. CDR3 sequence (DNA): TGTGCCAGCAGTTCTACCGGACCAGGGACCGAGCAGTACTTA. Its protein product is CASSSTGPGTEQYL.